These 26 T cell receptor beta chains came from one sample sequenced in a study of cytomegalovirus exposure and HLA in healthy donors. It was with 60 Vbeta and 13 Jbeta primers that the PCR ran. Only in-frame clones appear in the TCRdb table, and some are missing; sequencing was by immunoSEQ multiplex PCR. This table has 180,000 or so clones, around 80% appearing once. Sequenced input: PBMCs. The origin of the receptors is a girl between 10 and 17 years old in good health and CMV-seropositive.

Only a few counts were recorded for this clone. The V gene is TRBV4-3, the J gene TRBJ1-1; TRBD1 agrees at 7 bases. Germline V gene lookup returns CDR1 LGHNA and CDR2 YSLEER. V trimming: 0 bases; J trimming: 5 bases; junction bases outside the gene matches: 15. CDR3 length: 18 residues. The CDR3 region has the DNA TGCGCCAGCAGCCAAGATAGTCTGACAGGGCGATTGGGGACTGAAGCTTTCTTT. Residues: CASSQDSLTGRLGTEAFF.

The gene calls are TRBV10-1 and TRBJ2-4, with TRBD1 matching over 7 bases. CDR1 and CDR2 (germline): WNHNN, SYGVQD (reference sequence). The CDR3 runs to 15 residues. V was pared by 2 bases and J by 3 bases, with 4 bases of the junction left unmatched. The CDR3 coding sequence is TGCGCCAGCAGTGAGACGACAGGGAACAAAAACATTCAGTACTTC. This encodes CASSETTGNKNIQYF.

This clone appeared once. The chain is built from TRBV5-1 and TRBJ2-1; TRBD2 is a possible D gene (6 bases). The CDR3 loop spans 15 amino acids. Germline values: CDR1 SGHRS, CDR2 YFSETQ. Trimming removed 0 bases from V and 5 bases from J, with 12 bases in between. For the CDR3, the DNA is TGCGCCAGCAGCTTGGCAGCGGGTATAAACAATGAGCAGTTCTTC. Its protein is CASSLAAGINNEQFF.

V gene TRBV5-1 combines with J gene TRBJ1-2, with 9 bases that match TRBD1. Germline V gene data show CDR1 as SGHRS and CDR2 as YFSETQ. V lost 3 bases and J lost 6; bases outside the gene matches: 3. The CDR3 sequence is 13 residues long. The CDR3 coding sequence is TGCGCCAGCAGCTCTACAGGGGGCGATGGCTACACCTTC. Its protein product is CASSSTGGDGYTF.

The J gene is TRBJ2-7, the V gene TRBV19; no firm D call. Germline V gene lookup returns CDR1 LNHDA and CDR2 SQIVND (reference sequence). This CDR3 spans 16 amino acids. The ends were cut back, 5 bases at V and 0 bases at J, with 17 bases in the middle. The DNA of the CDR3 is TGTGCCAGTAGTGCCGGAGCCGGCCCTGGCTCCTACGAGCAGTACTTC. It encodes CASSAGAGPGSYEQYF.

V and J are TRBV6-6 and TRBJ1-5; 8 bases map to TRBD1. The CDR3 runs to 16 residues. Germline assignment: CDR1 MNHNY and CDR2 SVGAGI (reference sequence). Losses at the gene ends were 0 bases for V and 9 bases for J; bases not matched to a gene: 10. The CDR3 region has the DNA TGTGCCAGCAGTTACTCAGCTCCGACAGGGGAGCGGCCCCAGCATTTT. Its translation: CASSYSAPTGERPQHF.

The rearrangement uses TRBV6-5 and TRBJ1-2; 7 bases match TRBD1. CDR3 length: 13 residues. Germline CDR1 MNHEY, CDR2 SVGAGI. V shed 4 bases and J 2 bases; nucleotides not matched to a gene: 1. The CDR3 bases are TGTGCCAGCAGTTCGACAGGGAACTATGGCTACACCTTC. Protein sequence: CASSSTGNYGYTF.

V usage is TRBV19 and J usage is TRBJ2-2, with TRBD1 matching 8 bases. The CDR3 is 13 amino acids. The germline CDR1 and CDR2 sequences are LNHDA and SQIVND (reference sequence). With V trimmed by 9 bases and J by 1 base, 1 base remained unmatched. This CDR3 reads CASGQGNTGELFF. The CDR3 DNA reads as TGTGCCAGCGGACAGGGGAACACCGGGGAGCTGTTTTTT.

The chain couples TRBV9 to TRBJ1-3, with D hard to call. The CDR3 spans 15 residues. The V gene lost 1 base and the J gene lost 0 bases, with 8 bases spanning the gap. The V gene's germline CDR1 is SGDLS and CDR2 YYNGEE. The CDR3 sequence: CASSVQASSGNTIYF. The CDR3 nucleotides are TGTGCCAGCAGCGTACAGGCTTCCTCTGGAAACACCATATATTTT.

The table lists this clone with a count of one. The chain joins TRBV30 to TRBJ1-5; no definite D call. With 0 bases removed from V and 8 bases from J, the gap between germline ends came to 11 bases. This CDR3 spans 13 amino acids. Germline assignment: CDR1 GTSNPN and CDR2 SVGIG (reference sequence). This CDR3 is CAWSVSSPEPQHF. The CDR3 DNA is TGTGCCTGGAGTGTATCTTCCCCGGAGCCCCAGCATTTT.

The V call is TRBV6-1, the J call TRBJ1-1, with unresolved D. The CDR3 is made up of 13 amino acids. Germline V gene sequence: CDR1 MNHNS, CDR2 SASEGT. With 1 base removed from V and 3 bases from J, the gap between germline ends came to 6 bases. For the CDR3, the DNA is TGTGCCAGCAGTGAAGTTCGGGACACTGAAGCTTTCTTT. Its translation is CASSEVRDTEAFF.

V and J are TRBV27 and TRBJ1-1, with 7 positions matching TRBD1. Per germline, CDR1 MNHEY and CDR2 SMNVEV (reference sequence). The CDR3 is 12 residues long. The V gene end was trimmed by 5 bases and the J gene end by 8 bases; junction bases not matched to a gene: 5. The DNA of the CDR3 is TGTGCCAGCAGTCCCGGGACAGCAGAAGCTTTCTTT. Translated, it gives CASSPGTAEAFF.

This chain joins TRBV7-9 and TRBJ1-2, with D maybe TRBD1 (5 bases). Trimming left V 5 bases short and J 4 bases short, with 20 bases between. The CDR3 is 16 amino acids. Looked up from germline, CDR1 is SEHNR and CDR2 is FQNEAQ (reference sequence). The CDR3 loop reads CASSPSGSAGGYGYTF. The CDR3, as DNA: TGTGCCAGCAGCCCTAGCGGTAGTGCGGGGGGCTATGGCTACACCTTC.

The chain combines TRBV29-1 with TRBJ2-7; TRBD2 matches 7 bases. The CDR3 length is 14 residues. J lost 0 bases, V lost 6 bases, and 8 bases had no gene match. CDR1 is SQVTM, CDR2 ANQGSEA, per germline. For the CDR3, the DNA is TGCAGCGTAGGGTGGCTAGCGGACTCCTACGAGCAGTACTTC. Residues: CSVGWLADSYEQYF.

This clone was picked up a small number of times. The rearrangement uses TRBV27 and TRBJ1-2; 8 bases map to TRBD1. CDR3 length equals 14 residues. Trimming cost V 5 bases and J 8 bases; bases outside gene matches: 10. Germline V CDR1 and CDR2: MNHEY, SMNVEV (reference sequence). The CDR3 DNA reads as TGTGCCAGCAGTGGATCGACAGGGGTCGGAGGCTACACCTTC. Translation: CASSGSTGVGGYTF.

The V call is TRBV11-1, the J call TRBJ2-1, with TRBD2 matching 14 bases. Germline V gene data show CDR1 as SGHAT and CDR2 as FQDESV (reference sequence). Unmatched junction bases numbered 13, after V lost 2 bases and J lost 7 bases. The CDR3 extends over 19 amino acids. CDR3: CASSLIARRLAGGLNEQFF. DNA of the CDR3: TGTGCCAGCAGCTTAATTGCCAGGAGACTAGCGGGAGGGCTAAATGAGCAGTTCTTC.

The chain recombines TRBV4-1 with TRBJ2-3; weak D call: TRBD2 (6 bases). The CDR3 sequence is 19 residues long. Per germline, CDR1 MGHRA and CDR2 YSYEKL. Trimming cost V 1 base and J 0 bases, with 20 bases left between them. Here the CDR3 reads CASSQVYLKVSGSTDTQYF. The CDR3 DNA is TGCGCCAGCAGCCAAGTGTATTTGAAGGTTAGCGGAAGCACAGATACGCAGTATTTT.

The chain combines TRBV7-9 with TRBJ1-4, with no clear D. The CDR3 runs 17 residues. V shed 5 bases and J shed 0 bases, with 16 bases lying between them. Looked up from germline, CDR1 is SEHNR and CDR2 is FQNEAQ (reference sequence). This CDR3 reads CASSRIPRNATNEKLFF. The CDR3 DNA reads as TGTGCCAGCAGCCGAATCCCCAGAAACGCAACTAATGAAAAACTGTTTTTT.

The chain carries TRBV5-6 and TRBJ1-5; D is unclear. This CDR3 contains 12 residues. V was shortened by 1 base and J by 4 bases, with 3 bases between the two germline ends. The germline gives CDR1 SGHDT, CDR2 YYEEEE. CDR3 residues: CASSLPNQPQHF. In nucleotides, the CDR3 is TGTGCCAGCAGCTTGCCTAATCAGCCCCAGCATTTT.

This chain connects TRBV5-8 to TRBJ2-1, with 12 positions matching TRBD2. Germline V gene sequence: CDR1 SGHTS, CDR2 YDEGEE. J gave up 8 bases and V 1 base, and 7 bases lay outside the gene matches. There are 16 residues in the CDR3. The CDR3 nucleotides are TGTGCCAGCAGCTTGTTTGTACTAGCGGGAGGTCATGAGCAGTTCTTC. Protein: CASSLFVLAGGHEQFF.

The chain employs TRBV19 and TRBJ2-5; 8 bases are a match to TRBD1. The CDR3 has 13 amino acids. Per the germline V gene, CDR1 is LNHDA and CDR2 is SQIVND (reference sequence). The trim removed 5 bases at V and 4 bases at J, leaving 3 bases unmatched. CDR3 nucleotides: TGTGCCAGTAGTGACAGGGGAGGAGAGACCCAGTACTTC. Its translation: CASSDRGGETQYF.

The rearrangement links TRBV30 to TRBJ2-3; 7 bases are shared with TRBD2. The CDR3 spans 13 residues. Germline loops: CDR1 GTSNPN, CDR2 SVGIG (reference sequence). V was pared by 5 bases and J by 6 bases, with 8 bases of the junction left unmatched. The CDR3 sequence is CAWSWGSGDTQYF. The CDR3, as DNA: TGTGCCTGGTCTTGGGGTAGCGGGGATACGCAGTATTTT.

V and J are TRBV7-9 and TRBJ2-2; D is uncertain. CDR3 length equals 14 residues. Trimming took 5 bases from V and 1 from J, leaving 8 bases between them. Germline V gene sequence: CDR1 SEHNR, CDR2 FQNEAQ (reference sequence). The CDR3 region has the DNA TGTGCCAGCAGCCCAGGTGTGAACACCGGGGAGCTGTTTTTT. The encoded protein is CASSPGVNTGELFF. Combining the CDR3 with reference TRBV7-9 and TRBJ2-2 gives the whole variable domain DTGVSQNPRHKITKRGQNVTFRCDPISEHNRLYWYRQTLGQGPEFLTYFQNEAQLEKSRLLSDRFSAERPKGSFSTLEIQRTEQGDSAMYLCASSPGVNTGELFFGEGSRLTVL.

CDR3 sequence: CAISSGTGSSYEQYF. The CDR3 coding sequence is TGTGCCATCAGCTCCGGGACAGGGTCTTCCTACGAGCAGTACTTC. The V call is TRBV10-3, the J call TRBJ2-7; TRBD1 agrees at 9 bases. V dropped 6 bases and J dropped 1; count of bases not matched to a gene: 7. Germline CDR1 reads ENHRY; CDR2 reads SYGVKD. The CDR3 runs to 15 residues.

The V gene is TRBV5-1, the J gene TRBJ2-7, with 7 positions matching TRBD2. The CDR3 consists of 15 residues. Germline trimming cut 0 bases from V and 4 bases from J; bases unmatched to any gene: 7. The V gene's germline CDR1 is SGHRS and CDR2 YFSETQ. The CDR3 reads CASSLVAGAGYEQYF. The DNA of the CDR3 is TGCGCCAGCAGCTTGGTTGCGGGAGCGGGGTACGAGCAGTACTTC.

V usage is TRBV4-2 and J usage is TRBJ1-6; TRBD1 aligns across 7 bases. The CDR3 length is 16 residues. Germline V CDR1 and CDR2: LGHNA, YNFKEQ. Trimming took 5 bases from V and 6 from J; bases not matched to a gene: 10. In nucleotides, the CDR3 is TGTGCCAGCAGCACTCTCACAGGGGAAGGTAATTCACCCCTCCACTTT. Translation: CASSTLTGEGNSPLHF.